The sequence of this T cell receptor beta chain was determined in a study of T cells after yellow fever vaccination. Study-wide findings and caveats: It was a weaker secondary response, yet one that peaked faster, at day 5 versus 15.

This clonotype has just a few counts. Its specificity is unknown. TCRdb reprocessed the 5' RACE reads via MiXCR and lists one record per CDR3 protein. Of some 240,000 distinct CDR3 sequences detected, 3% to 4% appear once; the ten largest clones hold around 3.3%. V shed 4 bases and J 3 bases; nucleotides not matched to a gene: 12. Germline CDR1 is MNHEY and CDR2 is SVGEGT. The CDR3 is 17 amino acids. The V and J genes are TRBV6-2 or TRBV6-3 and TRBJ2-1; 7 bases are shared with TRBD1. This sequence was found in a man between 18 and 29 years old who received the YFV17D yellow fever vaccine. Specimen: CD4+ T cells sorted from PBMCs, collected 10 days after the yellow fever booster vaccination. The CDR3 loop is CASSSRVDRSDYNEQFF. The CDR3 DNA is TGTGCCAGCAGTTCCCGGGTGGACAGGTCGGACTACAATGAGCAGTTCTTC.